A selection of T cell receptor beta chains follows, all from one sample in a study of blood T cell repertoires in COVID-19. Clones were read by immunoSEQ multiplex PCR, and TCRdb kept only the in-frame ones, dropping some. This sample has about 270,000 clones, with less than 85% found just once. Sequences were obtained from peripheral blood. The receptors stem from a woman between 18 and 30 years old with acute or convalescent COVID-19. Each CDR3 is given with its conserved first and last residue. Each record gives: J gene, D gene, clone size, V gene, CDR3 protein, CDR3 DNA. D genes are given only for firm matches. Some rows have no size entry. The others give once, few or many, or a class for an expanded clone.

TRBJ2-5 | TRBD1 | NA | TRBV7-2 | CASSPRTGGGETQYF | TGTGCCAGCAGCCCACGGACAGGGGGCGGTGAGACCCAGTACTTC
TRBJ2-6 | TRBD2 | NA | TRBV28 | CASSFLLEPLAASGANVLTF | TGTGCCAGCAGTTTTTTGCTGGAACCACTAGCGGCTTCTGGGGCCAACGTCCTGACTTTC
TRBJ2-1 | NA | NA | TRBV18 | CASSPSDRYNEQFF | TGTGCCAGCTCACCTTCAGACAGGTACAATGAGCAGTTCTTC
TRBJ1-2 | TRBD1 | NA | TRBV6-2/TRBV6-3 | CASSKPGQGGYGYTF | TGTGCCAGCAGCAAGCCGGGACAGGGGGGCTATGGCTACACCTTC
TRBJ2-7 | TRBD2 | NA | TRBV6-1 | CASSEARTSLYEQYF | TGTGCCAGCAGTGAAGCCCGGACTAGCCTCTACGAGCAGTACTTC
TRBJ1-3 | NA | NA | TRBV6-1 | CASSDVIQGPKYF | TGTGCCAGCAGTGACGTAATACAGGGCCCGAAATATTTT
TRBJ1-2 | NA | NA | TRBV29-1 | CSVGGYVRGTNYGYTF | TGCAGCGTGGGTGGGTACGTCAGGGGCACTAACTATGGCTACACCTTC
TRBJ2-7 | TRBD1 | NA | TRBV2 | CASSAVRQGFDEQYF | TGTGCCAGCAGTGCGGTTCGACAGGGATTCGACGAGCAGTACTTC
TRBJ2-2 | NA | NA | TRBV13 | CASSPPRGGELFF | TGTGCCAGCAGCCCCCCGCGGGGCGGGGAGCTGTTTTTT
TRBJ2-1 | TRBD2 | NA | TRBV7-2 | CASSLGLAGRNEQFF | TGTGCCAGCAGCCTTGGACTAGCGGGACGCAATGAGCAGTTCTTC
TRBJ2-1 | TRBD1 | NA | TRBV29-1 | CSVESGTGSVF | TGCAGCGTTGAGTCCGGGACAGGGTCGGTCTTC
TRBJ1-3 | NA | NA | TRBV27 | CASRTGVSGNTIYF | TGTGCCAGCAGAACCGGGGTGTCTGGAAACACCATATATTTT
TRBJ2-7 | NA | NA | TRBV20-1 | CSASSGETYEQYF | TGCAGTGCTAGTTCCGGGGAAACCTACGAGCAGTACTTC
TRBJ1-1 | NA | NA | TRBV3-1/TRBV3-2 | CASSHLDRPEAFF | TGTGCCAGCAGCCACCTTGACAGGCCCGAAGCTTTCTTT
TRBJ2-7 | TRBD2 | few | TRBV27 | CASSLRAGGSYEQYF | TGTGCCAGCAGTTTGCGAGCGGGAGGCTCCTACGAGCAGTACTTC
TRBJ2-7 | TRBD1 | NA | TRBV10-3 | CAISFDRESYEQYF | TGTGCCATCAGTTTCGACAGGGAATCCTACGAGCAGTACTTC
TRBJ1-2 | NA | NA | TRBV5-1 | CASNRLDGMNYGYTF | TGCGCCAGCAACCGACTGGACGGGATGAACTATGGCTACACCTTC
TRBJ2-2 | TRBD1 | NA | TRBV24-1 | CATSAPGTGQPLNTGELFF | TGTGCCACCAGTGCTCCCGGGACAGGCCAACCTCTTAACACCGGGGAGCTGTTTTTT
TRBJ2-7 | NA | once | TRBV10-2 | CASKGLRQVRGQYF | TGCGCCAGCAAAGGCCTACGACAAGTCAGGGGGCAGTACTTC
TRBJ1-6 | TRBD1 | many | TRBV6-6 | CASSYSGQGNSPLHF | TGTGCCAGCAGTTACTCGGGACAGGGTAATTCACCCCTCCACTTT
TRBJ2-1 | NA | NA | TRBV6-6 | CASSRTPDLYNEQFF | TGTGCCAGCAGTAGGACACCTGATTTATACAATGAGCAGTTCTTC
TRBJ1-1 | TRBD1 | NA | TRBV6-4 | CASSDTGGFHTEAFF | TGTGCCAGCAGTGATACAGGGGGGTTTCACACTGAAGCTTTCTTT
TRBJ2-1 | TRBD2 | NA | TRBV11-3 | CASSSGLAGGPVEQFF | TGTGCCAGCAGCTCTGGACTAGCGGGAGGGCCGGTTGAGCAGTTCTTC
TRBJ2-2 | TRBD1 | NA | TRBV19 | CASRIPGGAGELFF | TGTGCCAGTAGGATCCCAGGGGGAGCCGGGGAGCTGTTTTTT
TRBJ2-1 | TRBD2 | once | TRBV28 | CASSGGLPRINNEQFF | TGTGCCAGCAGTGGGGGACTACCACGAATCAACAATGAGCAGTTCTTC
TRBJ1-5 | NA | NA | TRBV6-2/TRBV6-3 | CASSLTGNQPQHF | TGTGCCAGCAGTTTGACGGGGAATCAGCCCCAGCATTTT
TRBJ1-1 | TRBD1 | NA | TRBV5-1 | CASSPRQGYRTEAFF | TGCGCCAGCAGCCCGAGACAGGGATATAGAACTGAAGCTTTCTTT
TRBJ2-5 | NA | NA | TRBV7-2 | CASSLAGRGETQYF | TGTGCCAGCAGCTTGGCGGGCCGGGGGGAGACCCAGTACTTC
TRBJ2-7 | TRBD1 | NA | TRBV7-9 | CASSLEGQSYEQYF | TGTGCCAGCAGCTTAGAGGGACAGTCCTACGAGCAGTACTTC
TRBJ2-7 | NA | NA | TRBV5-4 | CASSLGAGPYEQYF | TGTGCCAGCAGCTTGGGCGCTGGTCCCTACGAGCAGTACTTC
TRBJ2-7 | TRBD2 | NA | TRBV28 | CASSLSREHEQYF | TGTGCCAGCAGTTTATCGCGGGAGCACGAGCAGTACTTC
TRBJ2-2 | NA | NA | TRBV5-1 | CASSFATSNTGELFF | TGCGCCAGCAGCTTCGCGACTTCCAACACCGGGGAGCTGTTTTTT
TRBJ2-7 | TRBD1 | NA | TRBV7-3 | CASSLGTGAEQYF | TGTGCCAGCAGCTTGGGCACAGGGGCCGAGCAGTACTTC
TRBJ2-1 | NA | few | TRBV27 | CASSSGYSYNEQFF | TGTGCCAGCAGTTCGGGTTACTCCTACAATGAGCAGTTCTTC
TRBJ2-1 | TRBD2 | NA | TRBV19 | CASGASGRLGNEQFF | TGTGCCAGTGGGGCTAGCGGGAGGTTAGGCAATGAGCAGTTCTTC
TRBJ1-6 | NA | few | TRBV19 | CATRQGRSPLHF | TGTGCCACCAGGCAGGGTAGGTCACCCCTCCACTTT
TRBJ2-1 | TRBD2 | few | TRBV19 | CASSQLAGAYEQFF | TGTGCCAGTAGTCAGCTAGCGGGAGCTTATGAGCAGTTCTTC
TRBJ1-4 | TRBD1 | NA | TRBV28 | CASSFPDRNVNEKLFF | TGTGCCAGCAGTTTCCCGGACAGGAATGTTAATGAAAAACTGTTTTTT
TRBJ1-3 | NA | NA | TRBV7-6 | CASSLAPQGFSSGNTIYF | TGTGCCAGCAGCTTAGCGCCTCAGGGATTTAGCTCTGGAAACACCATATATTTT
TRBJ2-7 | TRBD2 | NA | TRBV11-2 | CASSLAGRAVYEQYF | TGTGCCAGCAGCTTAGCCGGGAGGGCCGTTTACGAGCAGTACTTC
TRBJ2-7 | TRBD1 | few | TRBV4-1 | CASSQDQGVASEQYF | TGCGCCAGCAGCCAAGATCAGGGGGTAGCCTCCGAGCAGTACTTC
TRBJ2-7 | TRBD1 | NA | TRBV28 | CASSFQDRSSYEQYF | TGTGCCAGCAGTTTTCAGGACAGGAGCTCCTACGAGCAGTACTTC
TRBJ2-5 | NA | NA | TRBV19 | CASSTSGLRGGTQYF | TGTGCCAGTAGTACATCCGGACTACGCGGAGGGACCCAGTACTTC